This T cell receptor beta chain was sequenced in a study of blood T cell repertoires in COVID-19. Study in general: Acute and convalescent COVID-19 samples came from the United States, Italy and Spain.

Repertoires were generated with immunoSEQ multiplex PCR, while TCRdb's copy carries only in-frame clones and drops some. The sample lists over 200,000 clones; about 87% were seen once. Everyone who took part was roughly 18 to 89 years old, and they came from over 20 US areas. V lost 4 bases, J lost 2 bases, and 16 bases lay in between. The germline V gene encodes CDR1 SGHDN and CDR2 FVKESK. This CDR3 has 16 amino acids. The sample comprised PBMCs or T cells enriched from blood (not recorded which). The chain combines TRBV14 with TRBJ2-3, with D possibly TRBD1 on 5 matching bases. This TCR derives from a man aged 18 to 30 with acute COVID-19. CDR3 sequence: CASSPLGGAHTDTQYF. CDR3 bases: TGTGCCAGCAGCCCATTAGGTGGGGCCCACACAGATACGCAGTATTTT.